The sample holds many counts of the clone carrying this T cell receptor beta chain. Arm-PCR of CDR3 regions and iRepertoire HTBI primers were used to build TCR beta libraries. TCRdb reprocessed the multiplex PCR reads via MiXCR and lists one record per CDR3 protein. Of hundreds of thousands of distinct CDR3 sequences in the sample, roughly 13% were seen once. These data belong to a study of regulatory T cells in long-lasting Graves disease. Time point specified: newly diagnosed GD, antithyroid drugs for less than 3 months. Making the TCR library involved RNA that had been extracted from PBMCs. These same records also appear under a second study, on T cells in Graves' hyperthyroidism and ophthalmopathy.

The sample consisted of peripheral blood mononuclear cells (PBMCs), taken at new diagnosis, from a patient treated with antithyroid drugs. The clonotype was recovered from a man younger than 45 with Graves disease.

Written as DNA, the CDR3 is TGTGCCAGCAGCGGGGGCTACCAAGAGACCCAGTACTTC. This codes for CASSGGYQETQYF. The V and J genes are TRBV9 and TRBJ2-5; tentative D call: TRBD1 (5 bases). This CDR3 comprises 13 residues. The germline gives CDR1 SGDLS, CDR2 YYNGEE. V lost 3 bases, J lost 0 bases, and 6 bases lay in between.